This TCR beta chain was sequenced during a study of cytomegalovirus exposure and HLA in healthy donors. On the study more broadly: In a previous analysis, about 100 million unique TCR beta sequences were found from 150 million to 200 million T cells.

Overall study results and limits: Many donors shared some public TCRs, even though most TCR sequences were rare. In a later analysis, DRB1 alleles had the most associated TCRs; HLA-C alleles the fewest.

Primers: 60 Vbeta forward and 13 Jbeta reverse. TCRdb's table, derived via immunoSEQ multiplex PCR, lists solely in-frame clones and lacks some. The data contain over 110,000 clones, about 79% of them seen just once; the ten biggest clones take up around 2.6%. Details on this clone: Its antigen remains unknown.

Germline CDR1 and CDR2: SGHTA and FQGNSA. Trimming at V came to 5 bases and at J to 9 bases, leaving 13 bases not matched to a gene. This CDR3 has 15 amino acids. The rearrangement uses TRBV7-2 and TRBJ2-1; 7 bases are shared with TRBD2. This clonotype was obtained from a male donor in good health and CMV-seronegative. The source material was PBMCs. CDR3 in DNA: TGTGCCAGCAGCGCCTTAAGGTTGCGCGGGAGTGAGCAGTTCTTC. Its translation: CASSALRLRGSEQFF.